Below, 16 T cell receptor beta chains from the same sample are listed, as sequenced in a study of Siglec-9 on CD8 T cells in melanoma. Assay: immunoSEQ multiplex PCR; the TCRdb copy retains only in-frame clones and omits some. The repertoire holds more than 30,000 clones, with 84% as singletons. The sequenced sample was Siglec-9- CD8+ T cells sorted from blood. Receptors originate from a human donor in good health.

The chain carries TRBV7-2 and TRBJ2-7, with 11 positions matching TRBD1. The CDR3 runs 15 residues. Per germline, CDR1 SGHTA and CDR2 FQGNSA. J gave up 3 bases and V 5 bases, and 6 bases lay outside the gene matches. CDR3 coding DNA: TGTGCCAGCAGCAAAGGGACAGGGGGTTTCTACGAGCAGTACTTC. Protein sequence: CASSKGTGGFYEQYF.

This chain connects TRBV5-6 to TRBJ1-2, with a tentative D call TRBD1 (5 bases). The germline V gene has CDR1 SGHDT and CDR2 YYEEEE. The germline V and J ends were trimmed by 4 bases and 6 bases, with 16 bases remaining between them. This CDR3 has 14 residues. CDR3 sequence: CASSTGWGGNGYTF. The DNA of the CDR3 is TGTGCCAGCAGCACCGGATGGGGGGGAAATGGCTACACCTTC.

The CDR3 protein is CASSQLQAGPEQYF. DNA for the CDR3: TGCGCCAGCAGCCAGCTACAGGCGGGGCCCGAGCAGTACTTC. This chain connects TRBV4-1 to TRBJ2-7, with D possibly TRBD2 on 6 matching bases. V was pared by 3 bases and J by 6 bases, with 15 bases between. The germline V gene has CDR1 MGHRA and CDR2 YSYEKL. The CDR3 is made up of 14 amino acids.

In its sample, this clone was seen a few times. This chain joins TRBV27 and TRBJ1-1; 9 bases map to TRBD1. J lost 5 bases, V lost 3 bases, and 16 bases had no gene match. CDR1 and CDR2 from the germline V gene are MNHEY and SMNVEV (reference sequence). The CDR3 is 18 amino acids. Here the CDR3 reads CASSFRRDRARSWTEAFF. Here the CDR3 DNA reads TGTGCCAGCAGTTTTCGACGGGACAGGGCGAGATCGTGGACTGAAGCTTTCTTT.

V is TRBV15 and J is TRBJ1-1; the D gene is possibly TRBD1 (6 bases). Per the germline V gene, CDR1 is LNHNV and CDR2 is YYDKDF (reference sequence). With 9 bases removed from V and 1 base from J, the gap between germline ends came to 9 bases. The CDR3 is 12 residues long. Written as DNA, the CDR3 is TGTGCCACTGAACAGGGGAACACTGAAGCTTTCTTT. Its protein is CATEQGNTEAFF.

This chain links TRBV7-9 with TRBJ1-5; D unresolved. CDR3 size: 13 residues. Germline assignment: CDR1 SEHNR and CDR2 FQNEAQ (reference sequence). The V end lost 1 base, the J end lost 3 bases, and 4 bases lay between the germline ends. This CDR3 is CASSLEVNQPQHF. CDR3 sequence (DNA): TGTGCCAGCAGCTTAGAAGTCAATCAGCCCCAGCATTTT.

The rearrangement uses TRBV6-5 and TRBJ2-2, with 8 bases that match TRBD1. The length of the CDR3 is 16 residues. With 0 bases clipped from V and 6 bases from J, the junction kept 6 bases outside the gene matches. Germline CDR1 is MNHEY and CDR2 is SVGAGI. This CDR3 reads CASSYSTGGTSGELFF. CDR3 DNA sequence: TGTGCCAGCAGTTACTCAACAGGGGGTACATCCGGGGAGCTGTTTTTT.

The chain employs TRBV6-1 and TRBJ2-7; D might be TRBD2 (5 bases). Trimming shortened V by 6 bases and J by 3 bases, and 18 bases separated the two germline ends. CDR3 size: 15 residues. CDR1 is MNHNS and CDR2 is SASEGT in the germline V gene. The CDR3: CASSPMLRGDYEQYF. The CDR3 region has the DNA TGTGCCAGCAGCCCCATGCTCCGGGGAGACTACGAGCAGTACTTC.

V is TRBV16 and J is TRBJ1-2; D is unresolved. This CDR3 comprises 12 residues. V lost 5 bases and J 4 bases, leaving 8 bases between the germline ends. Per germline, CDR1 KGHSY and CDR2 FQNENV. CDR3 bases: TGTGCCAGCAGCGACGGACGCTATGGCTACACCTTC. Its translation: CASSDGRYGYTF.

This clone has only one observation. This sequence joins TRBV19 and TRBJ2-3; TRBD1 might be the D (5 bases). Germline lookup yields CDR1 LNHDA and CDR2 SQIVND (reference sequence). There are 13 residues in the CDR3. V lost 3 bases and J 6 bases, leaving 10 bases between the germline ends. The CDR3 bases are TGTGCCAGTAGTATCCAGGGCCAGGATACGCAGTATTTT. It codes for CASSIQGQDTQYF.

The chain recombines TRBV6-5 with TRBJ1-2; D might be TRBD1 (6 bases). Germline V gene sequence: CDR1 MNHEY, CDR2 SVGAGI. Trimming took off 5 bases at V and 4 bases at J, with 17 bases between the two ends. The CDR3 has 15 amino acids. The DNA for the CDR3 is TGTGCCAGCAGTCGCCGTGAACAGGGAGTCTATGGCTACACCTTC. It yields the protein CASSRREQGVYGYTF.

This rearrangement joins TRBV6-5 to TRBJ1-1, with D unresolved. The CDR3 length is 14 residues. V lost 7 bases to trimming and J lost 2 bases, with 14 bases between them. Germline values: CDR1 MNHEY, CDR2 SVGAGI. The DNA for the CDR3 is TGTGCCAGCAAAACGGGCGGTCTAAACACTGAAGCTTTCTTT. This gives the protein CASKTGGLNTEAFF.

This rearrangement joins TRBV6-1 to TRBJ1-2; 10 bases are shared with TRBD1. This CDR3 spans 13 amino acids. Trimming cost V 3 bases and J 10 bases; bases outside gene matches: 5. Germline CDR1 is MNHNS and CDR2 is SASEGT. CDR3 sequence: CASSDTGTGAYTF. CDR3 DNA: TGTGCCAGCAGTGACACCGGGACAGGGGCCTACACCTTC.

This clone turned up a few times. This chain uses TRBV28 with TRBJ2-3; tentatively, D is TRBD2 (5 bases). Germline loops: CDR1 MDHEN, CDR2 SYDVKM. The CDR3 loop spans 16 amino acids. Trimming removed 2 bases from V and 1 base from J, with 13 bases in between. CDR3 DNA sequence: TGTGCCAGCAGTTTAGGAACTAGACTGGGCACAGATACGCAGTATTTT. It codes for CASSLGTRLGTDTQYF.

This chain uses TRBV19 with TRBJ1-4; D possibly corresponds to TRBD1 (5 bases). Germline loops: CDR1 LNHDA, CDR2 SQIVND (reference sequence). There are 15 residues in the CDR3. V shed 2 bases and J shed 4 bases, with 11 bases lying between them. In DNA, the CDR3 is TGTGCCAGTAGTATACAGGGACCGATTAATGAAAAACTGTTTTTT. Amino acids: CASSIQGPINEKLFF.

V gene TRBV5-4 combines with J gene TRBJ1-3, with D unclear. V was clipped by 1 base and J by 0 bases, with 8 bases between them. Germline CDR1 SGHNT, CDR2 YYREEE (reference sequence). The CDR3 extends over 15 amino acids. The CDR3, as DNA: TGTGCCAGCAGCTTGAGCCAAGACTCTGGAAACACCATATATTTT. This sequence encodes CASSLSQDSGNTIYF.